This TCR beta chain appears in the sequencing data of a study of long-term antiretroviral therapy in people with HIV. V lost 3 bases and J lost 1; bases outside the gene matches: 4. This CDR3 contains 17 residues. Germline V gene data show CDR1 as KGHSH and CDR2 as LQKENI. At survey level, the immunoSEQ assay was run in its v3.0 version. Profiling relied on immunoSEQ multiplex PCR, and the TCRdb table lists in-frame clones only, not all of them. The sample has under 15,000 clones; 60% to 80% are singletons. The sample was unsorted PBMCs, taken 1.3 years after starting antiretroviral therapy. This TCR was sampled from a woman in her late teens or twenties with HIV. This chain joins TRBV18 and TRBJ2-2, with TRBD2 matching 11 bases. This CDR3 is CASSPSLAGGNTGELFF. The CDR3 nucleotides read TGTGCCAGCTCACCGTCTCTAGCGGGAGGGAACACCGGGGAGCTGTTTTTT.